These T cell receptor beta chains were read from a single sample in a study of blood T cell repertoires in COVID-19. Libraries were prepared by immunoSEQ multiplex PCR; TCRdb keeps only in-frame clonotypes and omits some of them. Among about 170,000 clones listed, roughly 80% were seen once. Sequenced material: peripheral blood. These receptors were obtained from a man aged 70 or older with active or convalescent COVID-19. Both conserved end residues are part of each CDR3. A D gene is named only where the DNA matches it firmly. Where a row states a size, it is once, few, many or the class of an expanded clone; other rows omit it.

CDR3aa | CDR3nt | v_gene | abundance | d_gene | j_gene
CAWSGRTGANYGYTF | TGTGCCTGGAGTGGCCGGACAGGAGCTAACTATGGCTACACCTTC | TRBV30 | NA | TRBD1 | TRBJ1-2
CASSLDLAGGVTGELFF | TGTGCCAGCAGCTTGGATCTAGCGGGGGGTGTCACCGGGGAGCTGTTTTTT | TRBV5-4 | once | TRBD2 | TRBJ2-2
CASSLTTGTGFYEQYF | TGCGCCAGCAGCCTAACCACCGGGACAGGCTTCTACGAGCAGTACTTC | TRBV5-1 | NA | TRBD1 | TRBJ2-7
CASSVGLAGVLAEQYF | TGTGCCAGCAGCGTGGGACTAGCGGGAGTTCTGGCCGAGCAGTACTTC | TRBV9 | NA | TRBD2 | TRBJ2-7
CSAGTAKPWEKLFF | TGCAGCGCCGGGACAGCCAAGCCGTGGGAAAAACTGTTTTTT | TRBV29-1 | NA | TRBD1 | TRBJ1-4
CASSLGTAEYGYTF | TGTGCCAGCAGCCTTGGGACAGCAGAGTATGGCTACACCTTC | TRBV6-5 | once | TRBD1 | TRBJ1-2
CASSLGASGGFGDTQYF | TGTGCCAGCAGTTTAGGGGCCAGCGGGGGGTTCGGAGATACGCAGTATTTT | TRBV28 | NA | TRBD2 | TRBJ2-3
CASSSSTAFGSAEAFF | TGTGCCAGTAGTTCATCGACAGCTTTCGGGTCGGCTGAAGCTTTCTTT | TRBV19 | few | NA | TRBJ1-1
CASSPPRGPQYF | TGTGCCAGCTCACCACCGCGAGGGCCGCAGTATTTT | TRBV18 | NA | NA | TRBJ2-3
CASSKGGSSGVSYEQYF | TGTGCCAGCAGCAAAGGGGGAAGTAGCGGGGTCTCCTACGAGCAGTACTTC | TRBV21-1 | NA | NA | TRBJ2-7
CASSHRDSTGELFF | TGCGCCAGCAGCCACAGGGACTCGACCGGGGAGCTGTTTTTT | TRBV4-3 | NA | NA | TRBJ2-2
CASSNEFDRGLYEQYF | TGCGCCAGCAGCAACGAGTTCGACAGGGGGCTGTACGAGCAGTACTTC | TRBV5-1 | NA | TRBD1 | TRBJ2-7
CASRAGHPDTQYF | TGTGCCAGCAGGGCCGGACATCCAGATACGCAGTATTTT | TRBV12-3/TRBV12-4 | NA | NA | TRBJ2-3
CASSLAKGQGMGGNTIYF | TGTGCCAGCAGCTTAGCGAAGGGACAGGGGATGGGTGGAAACACCATATATTTT | TRBV7-8 | NA | TRBD1 | TRBJ1-3
CATSRVDRENTGELFF | TGTGCCACCAGCAGGGTGGACAGGGAGAACACCGGGGAGCTGTTTTTT | TRBV15 | NA | TRBD1 | TRBJ2-2
CASSPLGGGYTF | TGTGCCAGCAGCCCCCTAGGCGGTGGCTACACCTTC | TRBV28 | NA | NA | TRBJ1-2
CASSTRQGSGNTIYF | TGTGCCAGTAGTACTCGACAGGGCTCTGGAAACACCATATATTTT | TRBV19 | NA | TRBD1 | TRBJ1-3
CASSLTSARVSEAFF | TGTGCCAGCAGCTTGACGTCGGCGAGGGTGAGTGAAGCTTTCTTT | TRBV5-5 | NA | NA | TRBJ1-1
CASRAGGSGNTIYF | TGTGCCAGCAGGGCAGGAGGCTCTGGAAACACCATATATTTT | TRBV27 | NA | NA | TRBJ1-3
CASRQTGRTGNTIYF | TGTGCCAGCAGACAGACAGGGCGCACTGGAAACACCATATATTTT | TRBV6-5 | NA | TRBD1 | TRBJ1-3
CASSPDRTGGNTGELFF | TGTGCCAGTAGTCCGGACAGGACAGGGGGGAACACCGGGGAGCTGTTTTTT | TRBV19 | few | TRBD1 | TRBJ2-2
CASSPLAGGYNEQFF | TGTGCCAGCTCACCACTAGCGGGAGGCTACAATGAGCAGTTCTTC | TRBV18 | NA | TRBD2 | TRBJ2-1
CASSLPREVKYF | TGTGCCAGCAGCTTACCCAGGGAGGTCAAGTACTTC | TRBV7-9 | NA | NA | TRBJ2-5
CASAGGSTNEKLFF | TGCGCCAGCGCAGGGGGCTCAACTAATGAAAAACTGTTTTTT | TRBV10-2 | NA | TRBD1 | TRBJ1-4
CASGASGWSGTQYF | TGTGCCAGCGGGGCTAGCGGGTGGTCAGGGACGCAGTATTTT | TRBV27 | NA | TRBD2 | TRBJ2-3
CASSFNRVNTEAFF | TGTGCCAGCAGTTTTAACAGGGTGAACACTGAAGCTTTCTTT | TRBV27 | NA | NA | TRBJ1-1
CASSSTGNYGYTF | TGTGCCAGCAGTTCAACAGGGAACTATGGCTACACCTTC | TRBV27 | NA | NA | TRBJ1-2
CASSQGALYSGANVLTF | TGCGCCAGCAGCCAAGGGGCCCTTTACTCTGGGGCCAACGTCCTGACTTTC | TRBV4-3 | NA | NA | TRBJ2-6
CASSLNREISYNSPLHF | TGTGCCAGCAGCTTGAACAGGGAGATCAGCTATAATTCACCCCTCCACTTT | TRBV5-8 | NA | NA | TRBJ1-6
CASSVLGGGIKEAFF | TGTGCCAGCAGCGTACTAGGCGGAGGGATCAAGGAAGCTTTCTTT | TRBV9 | once | NA | TRBJ1-1
CASSPDGGTEAFF | TGCGCCAGCAGCCCGGACGGGGGGACTGAAGCTTTCTTT | TRBV5-1 | NA | NA | TRBJ1-1
CASSQDRGHIYGYTF | TGTGCCAGCAGCCAAGATAGGGGGCATATCTATGGCTACACCTTC | TRBV3-1/TRBV3-2 | NA | TRBD1 | TRBJ1-2
CASSLSMLSYEQYF | TGCGCCAGCAGCTTGTCTATGCTCTCCTACGAGCAGTACTTC | TRBV5-1 | NA | NA | TRBJ2-7
CASSLGQPNTGELFF | TGCGCCAGCAGCTTGGGACAGCCGAACACCGGGGAGCTGTTTTTT | TRBV5-1 | NA | NA | TRBJ2-2
CSVESGTGTHGYTF | TGCAGCGTCGAATCCGGGACAGGGACCCATGGCTACACCTTC | TRBV29-1 | NA | TRBD1 | TRBJ1-2
CASRPAGGGNQPQHF | TGCGCCAGCCGGCCTGCGGGCGGTGGCAATCAGCCCCAGCATTTT | TRBV4-1 | NA | NA | TRBJ1-5
CASSKLWGGRGANVLTF | TGTGCCAGCAGCAAGCTCTGGGGGGGGCGAGGGGCCAACGTCCTGACTTTC | TRBV3-1/TRBV3-2 | NA | NA | TRBJ2-6
CASSPRGVVTEAFF | TGTGCCAGCTCACCACGGGGGGTTGTGACTGAAGCTTTCTTT | TRBV18 | NA | NA | TRBJ1-1
CASSLVRGGETQYF | TGTGCCAGCAGCTTAGTAAGGGGAGGAGAGACCCAGTACTTC | TRBV7-2 | NA | NA | TRBJ2-5
CSATVAGDQFF | TGCAGTGCAACTGTAGCGGGAGATCAGTTCTTC | TRBV20-1 | NA | TRBD2 | TRBJ2-1
CASSQAASGPRADTQYF | TGCGCCAGCAGCCAGGCGGCTAGCGGGCCACGCGCAGATACGCAGTATTTT | TRBV4-3 | NA | TRBD2 | TRBJ2-3
CASSLTGVRSNQPQHF | TGTGCCAGCTCGTTAACAGGGGTGAGAAGCAATCAGCCCCAGCATTTT | TRBV18 | NA | TRBD1 | TRBJ1-5
CASSGGDVIGYTF | TGTGCCAGCAGCGGGGGGGACGTTATCGGCTACACCTTC | TRBV5-5 | NA | NA | TRBJ1-2